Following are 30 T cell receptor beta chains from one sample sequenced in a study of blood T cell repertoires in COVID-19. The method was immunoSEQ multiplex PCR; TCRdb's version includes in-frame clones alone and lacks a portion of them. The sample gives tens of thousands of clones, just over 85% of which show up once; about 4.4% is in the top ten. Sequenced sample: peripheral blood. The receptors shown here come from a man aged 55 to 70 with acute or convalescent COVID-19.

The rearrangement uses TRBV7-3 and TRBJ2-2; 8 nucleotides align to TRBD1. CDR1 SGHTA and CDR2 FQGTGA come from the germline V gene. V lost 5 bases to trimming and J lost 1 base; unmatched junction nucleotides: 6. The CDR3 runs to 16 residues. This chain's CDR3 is CASSPRDRGNTGELFF. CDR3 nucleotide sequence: TGTGCCAGCAGCCCCCGAGACAGGGGGAACACCGGGGAGCTGTTTTTT.

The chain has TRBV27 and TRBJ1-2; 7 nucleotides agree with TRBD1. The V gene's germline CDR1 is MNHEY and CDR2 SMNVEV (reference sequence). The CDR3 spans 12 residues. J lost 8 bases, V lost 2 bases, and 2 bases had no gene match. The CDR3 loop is CASSLTGVGYTF. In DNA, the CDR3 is TGTGCCAGCAGTTTAACAGGGGTCGGCTACACCTTC.

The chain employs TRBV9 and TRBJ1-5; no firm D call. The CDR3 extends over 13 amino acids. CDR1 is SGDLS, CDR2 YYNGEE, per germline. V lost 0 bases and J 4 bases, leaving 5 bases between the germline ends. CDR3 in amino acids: CASSVALNQPQHF. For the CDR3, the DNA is TGTGCCAGCAGCGTAGCCCTAAATCAGCCCCAGCATTTT.

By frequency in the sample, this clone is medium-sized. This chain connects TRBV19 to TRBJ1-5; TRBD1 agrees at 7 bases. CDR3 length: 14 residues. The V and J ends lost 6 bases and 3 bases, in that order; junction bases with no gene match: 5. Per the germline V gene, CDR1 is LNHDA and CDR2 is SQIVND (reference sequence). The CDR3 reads CASRRDRYNQPQHF. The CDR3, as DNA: TGTGCCAGTAGAAGGGACAGATACAATCAGCCCCAGCATTTT.

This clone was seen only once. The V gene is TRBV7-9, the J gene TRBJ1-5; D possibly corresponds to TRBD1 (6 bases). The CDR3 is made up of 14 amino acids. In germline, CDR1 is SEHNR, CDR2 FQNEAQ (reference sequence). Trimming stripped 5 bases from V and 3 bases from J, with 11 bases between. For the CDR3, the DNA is TGTGCCAGCAGCGTCTGGGACACCAATCAGCCCCAGCATTTT. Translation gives CASSVWDTNQPQHF.

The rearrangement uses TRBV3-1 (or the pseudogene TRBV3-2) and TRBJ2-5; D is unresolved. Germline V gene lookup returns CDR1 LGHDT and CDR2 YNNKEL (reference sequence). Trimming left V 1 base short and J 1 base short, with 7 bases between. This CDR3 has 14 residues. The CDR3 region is CASSQGQSQETQYF. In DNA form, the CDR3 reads TGTGCCAGCAGCCAAGGGCAGTCCCAAGAGACCCAGTACTTC.

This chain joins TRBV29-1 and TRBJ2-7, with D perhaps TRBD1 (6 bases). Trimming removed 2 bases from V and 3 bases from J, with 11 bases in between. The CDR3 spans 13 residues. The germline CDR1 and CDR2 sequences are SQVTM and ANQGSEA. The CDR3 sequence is CSVEKQGSYEQYF. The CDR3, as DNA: TGCAGCGTTGAAAAACAGGGTAGCTACGAGCAGTACTTC.

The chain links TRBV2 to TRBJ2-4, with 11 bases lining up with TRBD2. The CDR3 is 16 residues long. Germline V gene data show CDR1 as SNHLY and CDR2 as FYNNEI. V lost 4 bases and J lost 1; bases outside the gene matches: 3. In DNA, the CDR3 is TGTGCCAGCAGTGCAGGACTAGCGGGCGCCAAAAACATTCAGTACTTC. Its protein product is CASSAGLAGAKNIQYF. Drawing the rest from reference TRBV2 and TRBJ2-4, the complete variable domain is EPEVTQTPSHQVTQMGQEVILRCVPISNHLYFYWYRQILGQKVEFLVSFYNNEISEKSEIFDDQFSVERPDGSNFTLKIRSTKLEDSAMYFCASSAGLAGAKNIQYFGAGTRLSVL.

The CDR3 DNA reads as TGTGCCAGTACCAGAGGGACAGGGGGCCTCTATGGCTACACCTTC. Its translation is CASTRGTGGLYGYTF. The chain couples TRBV19 to TRBJ1-2; 12 nucleotides align to TRBD1. With 7 bases clipped from V and 4 bases from J, the junction kept 7 bases outside the gene matches. The germline V gene has CDR1 LNHDA and CDR2 SQIVND (reference sequence). This CDR3 is built from 15 residues.

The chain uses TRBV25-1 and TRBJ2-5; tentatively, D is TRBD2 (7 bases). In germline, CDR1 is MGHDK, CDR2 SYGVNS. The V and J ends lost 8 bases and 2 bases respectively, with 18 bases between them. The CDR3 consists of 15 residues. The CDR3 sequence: CASVWGGTPQETQYF. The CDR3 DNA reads TGTGCCAGCGTCTGGGGGGGGACACCTCAAGAGACCCAGTACTTC.

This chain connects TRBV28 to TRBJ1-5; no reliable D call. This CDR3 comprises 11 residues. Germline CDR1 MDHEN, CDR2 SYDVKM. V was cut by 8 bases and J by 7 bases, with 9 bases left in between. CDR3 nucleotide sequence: TGTGCCAGCCGTGCGGGACAGCCCCAGCATTTT. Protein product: CASRAGQPQHF.

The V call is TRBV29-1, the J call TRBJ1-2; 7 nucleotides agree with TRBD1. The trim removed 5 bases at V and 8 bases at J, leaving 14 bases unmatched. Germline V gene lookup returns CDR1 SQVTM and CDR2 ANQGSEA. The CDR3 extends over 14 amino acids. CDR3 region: CSVPPGAGGPGYTF. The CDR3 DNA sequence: TGCAGCGTTCCCCCAGGGGCAGGGGGACCAGGCTACACCTTC.

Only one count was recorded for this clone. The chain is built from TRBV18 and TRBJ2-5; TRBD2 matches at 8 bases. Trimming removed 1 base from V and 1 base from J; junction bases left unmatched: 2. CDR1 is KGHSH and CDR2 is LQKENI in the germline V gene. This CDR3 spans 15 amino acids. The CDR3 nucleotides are TGTGCCAGCTCACCACAACTAGCGGCCCAAGAGACCCAGTACTTC. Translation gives CASSPQLAAQETQYF.

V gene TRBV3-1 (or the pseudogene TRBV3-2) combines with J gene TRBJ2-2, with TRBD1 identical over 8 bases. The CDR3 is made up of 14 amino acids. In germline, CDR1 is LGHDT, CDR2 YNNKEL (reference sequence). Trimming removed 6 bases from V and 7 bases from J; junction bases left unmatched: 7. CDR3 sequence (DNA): TGTGCCAGCAGTCATAAGGACAGGGTCGGGGAGCTGTTTTTT. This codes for CASSHKDRVGELFF.

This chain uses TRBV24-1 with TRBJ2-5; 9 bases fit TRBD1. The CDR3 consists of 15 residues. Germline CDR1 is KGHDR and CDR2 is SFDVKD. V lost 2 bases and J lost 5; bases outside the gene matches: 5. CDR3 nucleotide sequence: TGTGCCACCAGTGATTCCCGGACAGGGGCCGAGACCCAGTACTTC. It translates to CATSDSRTGAETQYF.

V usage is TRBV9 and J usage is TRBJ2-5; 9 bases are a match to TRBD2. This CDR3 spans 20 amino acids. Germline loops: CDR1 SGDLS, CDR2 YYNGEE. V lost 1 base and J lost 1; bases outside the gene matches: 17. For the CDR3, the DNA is TGTGCCAGCAGCGTATACGGACTAGCGTTGGATCCCCGCCCCCAAGAGACCCAGTACTTC. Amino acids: CASSVYGLALDPRPQETQYF.

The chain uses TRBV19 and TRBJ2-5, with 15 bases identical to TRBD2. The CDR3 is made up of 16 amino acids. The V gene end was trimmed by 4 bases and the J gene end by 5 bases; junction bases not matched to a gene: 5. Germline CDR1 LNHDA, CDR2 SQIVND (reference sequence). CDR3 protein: CASSKGLAGGPETQYF. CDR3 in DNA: TGTGCCAGTAGTAAAGGACTAGCGGGAGGGCCGGAGACCCAGTACTTC.

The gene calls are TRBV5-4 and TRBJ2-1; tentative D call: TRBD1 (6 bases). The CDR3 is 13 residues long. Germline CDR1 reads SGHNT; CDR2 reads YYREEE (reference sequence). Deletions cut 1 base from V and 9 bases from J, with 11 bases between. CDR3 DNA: TGTGCCAGCAGCTTGCGGCTACAGGGTGAGCAGTTCTTC. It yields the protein CASSLRLQGEQFF.

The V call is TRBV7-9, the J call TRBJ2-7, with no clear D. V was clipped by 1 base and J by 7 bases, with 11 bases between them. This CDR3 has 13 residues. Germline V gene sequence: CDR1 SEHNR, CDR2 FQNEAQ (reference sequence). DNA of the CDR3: TGTGCCAGCAGCTTAGGCGGCGTGAGTGAGCAGTACTTC. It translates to CASSLGGVSEQYF.

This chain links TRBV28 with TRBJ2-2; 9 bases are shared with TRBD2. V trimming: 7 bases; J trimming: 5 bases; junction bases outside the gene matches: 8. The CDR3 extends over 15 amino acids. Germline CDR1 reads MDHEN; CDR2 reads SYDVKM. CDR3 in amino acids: CASTLAGVRTGELFF. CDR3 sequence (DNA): TGTGCCAGCACCTTAGCGGGAGTAAGGACCGGGGAGCTGTTTTTT.

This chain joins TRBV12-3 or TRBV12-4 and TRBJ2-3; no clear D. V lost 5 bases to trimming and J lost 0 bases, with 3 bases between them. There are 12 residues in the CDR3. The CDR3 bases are TGTGCCAGCAGTCTGAGCACAGATACGCAGTATTTT. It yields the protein CASSLSTDTQYF.

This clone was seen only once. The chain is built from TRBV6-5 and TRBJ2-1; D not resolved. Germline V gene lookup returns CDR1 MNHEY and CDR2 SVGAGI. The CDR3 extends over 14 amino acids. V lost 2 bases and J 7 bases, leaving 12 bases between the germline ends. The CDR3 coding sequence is TGTGCCAGCAGTTACGGCCTCTTGGAGAATGAGCAGTTCTTC. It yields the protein CASSYGLLENEQFF.

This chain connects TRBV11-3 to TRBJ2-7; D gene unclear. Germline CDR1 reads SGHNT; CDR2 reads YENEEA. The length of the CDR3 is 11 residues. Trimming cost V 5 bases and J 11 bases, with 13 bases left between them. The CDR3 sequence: CASSPTTLEYF. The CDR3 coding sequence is TGTGCCAGCAGCCCTACCACTCTTGAGTACTTC.

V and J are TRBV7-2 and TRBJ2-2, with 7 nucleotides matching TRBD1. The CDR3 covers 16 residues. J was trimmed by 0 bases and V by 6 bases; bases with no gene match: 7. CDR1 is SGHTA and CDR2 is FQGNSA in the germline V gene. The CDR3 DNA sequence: TGTGCCAGCAGATCTCCCGGGACAGCGAACACCGGGGAGCTGTTTTTT. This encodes CASRSPGTANTGELFF.

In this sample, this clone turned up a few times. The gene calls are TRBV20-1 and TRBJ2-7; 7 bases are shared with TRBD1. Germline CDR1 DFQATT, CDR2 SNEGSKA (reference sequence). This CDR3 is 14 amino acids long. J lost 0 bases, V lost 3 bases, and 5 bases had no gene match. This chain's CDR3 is CSASLWDSSYEQYF. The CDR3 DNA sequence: TGCAGTGCTAGTCTCTGGGACAGCTCCTACGAGCAGTACTTC.

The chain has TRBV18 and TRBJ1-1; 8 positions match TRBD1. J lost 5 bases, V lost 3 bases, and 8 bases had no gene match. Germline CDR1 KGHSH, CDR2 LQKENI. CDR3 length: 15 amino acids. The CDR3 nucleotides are TGTGCCAGCTCACCCCTGCAAGACAGGGGTACTGAAGCTTTCTTT. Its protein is CASSPLQDRGTEAFF.

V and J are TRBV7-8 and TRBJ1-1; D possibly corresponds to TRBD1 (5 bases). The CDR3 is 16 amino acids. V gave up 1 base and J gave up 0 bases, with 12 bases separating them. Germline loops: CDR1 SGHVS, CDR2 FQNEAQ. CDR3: CASSLGIGALNTEAFF. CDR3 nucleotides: TGTGCCAGCAGCTTAGGTATAGGGGCCTTGAACACTGAAGCTTTCTTT.

CDR3 in amino acids: CASSLDWASGSGDTQYF. CDR3 coding DNA: TGCGCCAGCAGCTTGGACTGGGCTAGCGGATCAGGAGATACGCAGTATTTT. The rearrangement links TRBV5-1 to TRBJ2-3; 7 bases are shared with TRBD2. This CDR3 has 17 residues. The germline CDR1 and CDR2 sequences are SGHRS and YFSETQ. After removal of 0 bases from V and 5 bases from J, the junction contained 12 bases not matched to a gene.

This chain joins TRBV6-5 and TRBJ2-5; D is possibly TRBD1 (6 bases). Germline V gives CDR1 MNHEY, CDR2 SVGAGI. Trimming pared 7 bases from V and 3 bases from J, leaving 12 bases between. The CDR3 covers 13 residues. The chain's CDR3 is CASKGTQKETQYF. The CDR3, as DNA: TGTGCCAGCAAAGGGACACAAAAAGAGACCCAGTACTTC.

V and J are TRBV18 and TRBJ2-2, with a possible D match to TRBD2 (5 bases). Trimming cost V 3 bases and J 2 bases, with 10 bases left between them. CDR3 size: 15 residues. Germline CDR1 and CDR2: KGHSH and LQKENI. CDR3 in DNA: TGTGCCAGCTCACCCCGGCGGACTAACACCGGGGAGCTGTTTTTT. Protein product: CASSPRRTNTGELFF.